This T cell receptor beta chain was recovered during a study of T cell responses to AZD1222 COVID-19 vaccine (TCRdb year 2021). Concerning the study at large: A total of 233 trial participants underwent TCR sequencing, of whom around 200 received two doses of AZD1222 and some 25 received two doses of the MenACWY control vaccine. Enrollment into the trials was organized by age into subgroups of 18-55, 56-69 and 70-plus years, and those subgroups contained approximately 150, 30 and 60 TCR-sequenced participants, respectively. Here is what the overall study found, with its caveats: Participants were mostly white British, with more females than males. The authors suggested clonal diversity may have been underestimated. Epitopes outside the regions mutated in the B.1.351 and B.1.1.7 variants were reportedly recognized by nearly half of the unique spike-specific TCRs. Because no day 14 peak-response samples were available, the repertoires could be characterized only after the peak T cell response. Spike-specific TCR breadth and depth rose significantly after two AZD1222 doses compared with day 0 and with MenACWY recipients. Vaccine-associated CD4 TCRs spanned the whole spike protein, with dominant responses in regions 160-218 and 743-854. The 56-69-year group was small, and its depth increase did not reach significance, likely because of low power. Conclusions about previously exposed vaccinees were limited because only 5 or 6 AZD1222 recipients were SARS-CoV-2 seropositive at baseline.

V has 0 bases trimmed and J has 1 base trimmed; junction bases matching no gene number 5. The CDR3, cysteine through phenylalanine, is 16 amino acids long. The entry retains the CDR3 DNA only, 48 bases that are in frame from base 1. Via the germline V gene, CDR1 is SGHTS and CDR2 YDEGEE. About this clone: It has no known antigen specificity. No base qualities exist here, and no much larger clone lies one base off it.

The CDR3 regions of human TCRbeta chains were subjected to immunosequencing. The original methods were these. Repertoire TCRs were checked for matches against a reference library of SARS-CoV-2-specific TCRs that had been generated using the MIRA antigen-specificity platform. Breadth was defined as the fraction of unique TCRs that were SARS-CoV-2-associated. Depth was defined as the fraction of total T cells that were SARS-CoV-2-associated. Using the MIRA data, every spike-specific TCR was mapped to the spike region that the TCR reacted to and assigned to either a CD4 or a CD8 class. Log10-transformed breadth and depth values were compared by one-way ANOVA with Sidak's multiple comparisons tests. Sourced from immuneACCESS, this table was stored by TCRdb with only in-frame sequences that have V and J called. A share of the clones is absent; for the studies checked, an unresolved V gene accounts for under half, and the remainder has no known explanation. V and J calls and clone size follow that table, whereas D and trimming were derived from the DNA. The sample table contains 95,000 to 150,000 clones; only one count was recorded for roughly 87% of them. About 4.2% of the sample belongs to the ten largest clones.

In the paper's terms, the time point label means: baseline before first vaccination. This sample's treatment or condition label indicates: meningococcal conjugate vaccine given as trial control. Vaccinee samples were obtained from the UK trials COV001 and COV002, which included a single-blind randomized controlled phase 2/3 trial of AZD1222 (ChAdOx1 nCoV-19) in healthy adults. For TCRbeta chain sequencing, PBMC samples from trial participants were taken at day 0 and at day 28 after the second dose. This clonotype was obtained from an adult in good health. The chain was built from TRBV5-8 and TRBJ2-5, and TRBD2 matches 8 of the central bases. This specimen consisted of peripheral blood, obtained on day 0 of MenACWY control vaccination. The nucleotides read TGTGCCAGCAGCTTGGGGCGGGGGGCCTCCCAAGAGACCCAGTACTTC. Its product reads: CASSLGRGASQETQYF.